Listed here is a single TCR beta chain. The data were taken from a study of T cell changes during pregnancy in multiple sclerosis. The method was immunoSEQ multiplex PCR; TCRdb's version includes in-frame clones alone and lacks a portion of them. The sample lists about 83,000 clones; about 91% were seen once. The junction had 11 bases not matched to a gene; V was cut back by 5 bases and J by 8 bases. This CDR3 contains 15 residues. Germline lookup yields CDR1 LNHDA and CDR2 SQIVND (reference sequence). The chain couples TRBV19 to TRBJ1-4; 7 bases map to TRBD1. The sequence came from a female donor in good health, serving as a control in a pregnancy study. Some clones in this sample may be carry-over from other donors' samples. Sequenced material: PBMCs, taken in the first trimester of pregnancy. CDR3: CASSAQGNGWEKLFF. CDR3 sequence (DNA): TGTGCCAGTAGTGCACAGGGGAACGGATGGGAAAAACTGTTTTTT.